A selection of T cell receptor beta chains follows, all from one sample in a study of T cell repertoires in cytomegalovirus infection. TCRdb used MiXCR to reprocess the reads, holding one entry per CDR3 protein. The top ten clones hold roughly a quarter of a sample with 450,000 to 550,000 distinct CDR3 sequences, approximately 15% of them seen once. The sample taken for sequencing was CD8+ T cells from PBMCs. The receptor set was obtained from a human donor in good health (CMV status not recorded). Some clones in this sample may be carry-over from other donors' samples. Both conserved end residues are part of each CDR3. A D gene is named only where the DNA matches it firmly. Size is stated for part of the rows, as once, few or many counts, or as a class when the clone is expanded.

j_call d_call v_call clone_size cdr3_aa cdr3_nt
TRBJ2-3 . TRBV25-1 many CASSDPSTDTQYF TGTGCCAGCAGTGACCCTAGCACAGATACGCAGTATTTT
TRBJ2-3 . TRBV12-5 many CASGLATSTDTQYF TGTGCTAGTGGTTTGGCCACTAGCACAGATACGCAGTATTTT
TRBJ2-5 . TRBV7-2 many CASSPPGETQYF TGTGCCAGCAGCCCTCCGGGGGAGACCCAGTACTTC
TRBJ1-2 . TRBV24-1 . CATSDGVNPYTF TGTGCCACCAGTGATGGGGTAAATCCCTACACCTTC
TRBJ2-3 . TRBV7-9 many CASSFGTESTDTQYF TGTGCCAGCAGCTTCGGGACGGAAAGCACAGATACGCAGTATTTT
TRBJ2-3 . TRBV7-9 many CASSWRPGRDTQYF TGTGCCAGCAGCTGGAGGCCAGGGCGCGATACGCAGTATTTT
TRBJ2-1 . TRBV15 . CATSRALQSNEQFF TGTGCCACCAGCAGAGCCCTTCAGTCCAATGAGCAGTTCTTC
TRBJ1-2 . TRBV20-1 . CSARVPPAVIDDFNYGYTF TGCAGTGCTAGAGTGCCCCCCGCAGTAATAGATGATTTTAACTATGGCTACACCTTC
TRBJ1-5 . TRBV11-2 many CASIPAGGSQPQHF TGTGCCAGCATCCCAGCGGGCGGCTCGCAGCCCCAGCATTTT
TRBJ1-5 . TRBV7-2 . CARSLDSVGNQPQHF TGTGCCAGAAGCTTAGACAGTGTGGGAAATCAGCCCCAGCATTTT
TRBJ2-7 . TRBV27 . CASSASLDGSYEQYF TGTGCCAGCAGCGCCAGCCTGGACGGTTCCTACGAGCAGTACTTC
TRBJ2-6 TRBD1 TRBV5-1 . CASSPTGVGVLSGANVLTF TGCGCCAGCAGCCCAACAGGGGTCGGGGTTCTCTCTGGGGCCAACGTCCTGACTTTC
TRBJ1-5 TRBD1 TRBV15 . CATSPDRAINQPQHF TGTGCCACCAGTCCGGACAGGGCCATCAATCAGCCCCAGCATTTT
TRBJ2-7 TRBD1 TRBV25-1 few CASSKRGQGAYEQYF TGTGCCAGCAGTAAGCGAGGACAGGGGGCCTACGAGCAGTACTTC
TRBJ2-2 . TRBV30 . CAWSVLGPGELFF TGTGCCTGGAGTGTACTCGGGCCCGGGGAGCTGTTTTTT
TRBJ2-7 TRBD2 TRBV27 . CASSPSSGESSYEQYF TGTGCCAGCAGTCCCTCTAGCGGAGAGAGCTCCTACGAGCAGTACTTC
TRBJ2-7 . TRBV5-6 . CASSPFVEGEFEQYF TGTGCCAGCAGCCCTTTTGTGGAGGGAGAGTTCGAGCAGTACTTC
TRBJ1-2 . TRBV10-2 . CASSERGTRTGYTF TGCGCCAGCAGTGAAAGGGGGACTCGAACTGGCTACACCTTC
TRBJ2-4 . TRBV5-1 few CASSLDSRSLPSAKNIQYF TGCGCCAGCAGCTTGGATTCTAGATCGCTACCCTCAGCCAAAAACATTCAGTACTTC
TRBJ2-1 . TRBV3-1 few CASSQDRRKAYRPPYNEQFF TGTGCCAGCAGCCAAGATCGGCGGAAGGCGTACCGTCCTCCTTACAATGAGCAGTTCTTC
TRBJ2-3 . TRBV11-2 many CASSILQGSSTDTQYF TGTGCCAGCAGCATTCTCCAGGGGTCTAGCACAGATACGCAGTATTTT
TRBJ1-6 . TRBV7-3 many CASSIGTGNSPLHF TGTGCCAGCAGCATCGGGACGGGGAATTCACCCCTCCACTTT
TRBJ1-3 TRBD1 TRBV12-3/TRBV12-4 many CASRPGDRKNTIYF TGTGCCAGCAGGCCCGGGGACAGAAAAAACACCATATATTTT
TRBJ1-4 . TRBV9 . CASTRGFGDEKLFF TGTGCCAGCACTCGCGGGTTTGGGGATGAAAAACTGTTTTTT
TRBJ1-3 . TRBV10-3 . CAISEKGRNTIYF TGTGCCATCAGTGAAAAGGGAAGAAACACCATATATTTT
TRBJ1-6 TRBD1 TRBV4-2 few CASSQELGTEDNSPLHF TGTGCCAGCAGCCAAGAACTCGGGACAGAGGATAATTCACCCCTCCACTTT
TRBJ2-1 . TRBV19 many CASRGPNIAFSYNEQFF TGTGCCAGTAGAGGTCCCAATATCGCTTTCTCCTACAATGAGCAGTTCTTC
TRBJ2-1 TRBD2 TRBV7-3 many CASSFLAGGPRNEQFF TGTGCCAGCAGCTTCCTAGCGGGAGGGCCTCGGAATGAGCAGTTCTTC
TRBJ1-4 . TRBV14 . CASSQVRTPGEKLFF TGTGCCAGCAGCCAAGTACGGACTCCTGGAGAAAAACTGTTTTTT
TRBJ2-3 TRBD2 TRBV27 . CASSLSGRGADTQYF TGTGCCAGCAGTTTAAGCGGGAGGGGCGCAGATACGCAGTATTTT
TRBJ2-7 . TRBV7-9 many CASSPGGYYEQYF TGTGCCAGCAGTCCCGGGGGATACTACGAGCAGTACTTC
TRBJ2-3 TRBD2 TRBV7-9 many CASSARLAGALNTDTQYF TGTGCCAGCAGCGCTCGACTAGCGGGAGCGCTGAACACAGATACGCAGTATTTT
TRBJ1-2 . TRBV27 few CASSLSTVVPGEGYTF TGTGCCAGCAGTTTATCCACAGTGGTTCCCGGTGAGGGCTACACCTTC
TRBJ2-7 TRBD1 TRBV7-9 many CASSPTTGGNYEQYF TGTGCCAGCAGCCCCACGACAGGGGGAAACTACGAGCAGTACTTC